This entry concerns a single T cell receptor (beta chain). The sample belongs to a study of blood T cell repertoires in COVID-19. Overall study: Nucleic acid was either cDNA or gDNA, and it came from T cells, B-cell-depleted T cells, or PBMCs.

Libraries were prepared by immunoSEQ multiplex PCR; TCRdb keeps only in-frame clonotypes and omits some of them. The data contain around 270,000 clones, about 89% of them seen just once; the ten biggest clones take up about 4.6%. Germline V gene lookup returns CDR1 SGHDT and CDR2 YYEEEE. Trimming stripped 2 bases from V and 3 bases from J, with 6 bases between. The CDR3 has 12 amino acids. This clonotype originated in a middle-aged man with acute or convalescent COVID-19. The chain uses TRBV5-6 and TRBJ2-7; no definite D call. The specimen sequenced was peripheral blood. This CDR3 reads CASSFLSYEQYF. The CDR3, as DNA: TGTGCCAGCAGCTTTCTCAGCTACGAGCAGTACTTC.